This T cell receptor (beta chain) was documented in a study of cytomegalovirus exposure and HLA in healthy donors. CDR3 length: 14 amino acids. Germline CDR1 is SGDLS and CDR2 is YYNGEE. J lost 0 bases, V lost 7 bases, and 4 bases had no gene match. This clone has a single count. As yet, its antigen is unknown. Study-wide results and limits: Researchers had no immune exposure information except CMV serostatus available. The majority of TCR sequences were rare, yet some public TCRs appeared in many donors. The likely origin of a cluster of highly shared sequence variants was a sequencing artifact.

The study ran its PCR with 60 Vbeta and 13 Jbeta primers. Sequencing was performed with immunoSEQ multiplex PCR; in TCRdb, only in-frame clones are kept and a portion is missing. This sample has around 210,000 clones, with around four fifths found just once. Sequencing was done on a sample of PBMCs. The rearrangement links TRBV9 to TRBJ2-1; 7 bases match TRBD2. This receptor was obtained from a woman aged 40-49 years in good health and CMV-seronegative. This CDR3 is CASQASGSYNEQFF. CDR3 DNA: TGTGCCAGCCAGGCTAGCGGCTCCTACAATGAGCAGTTCTTC.